These T cell receptor beta chains were read from a single sample in a study of shared clonotypes between healthy human individuals. TCRdb's table, derived via immunoSEQ multiplex PCR, lists solely in-frame clones and lacks some. The sample includes more than 2 million clones, about 95% of them seen just once. What was sequenced was naive CD8+ T cells sorted from blood. All receptors derive from a man younger than 35 in good health. The CDR3 runs from the conserved cysteine through the conserved F or W. Each record gives: CDR3 length, J gene, V gene, CDR3 protein.

>16|TRBJ1-5|TRBV2
CASSDRGDPSNQPQHF
>14|TRBJ2-3|TRBV5-6
CASSLEQGTDTQYF
>15|TRBJ2-1|TRBV7-7
CASSLDRGLNNEQFF
>17|TRBJ1-4|TRBV7-9
CASSYDRGLSTNEKLFF
>14|TRBJ2-1|TRBV2
CASSEYGSINEQFF
>15|TRBJ1-2|TRBV9
CASSSRTGQGIGYTF
>17|TRBJ2-7|TRBV5-4
CASSLLAGALGSYEQYF
>17|TRBJ2-7|TRBV5-6
CASSFLRGVAGSYEQYF
>15|TRBJ1-5|TRBV27
CASSPWVGGNQPQHF
>16|TRBJ2-2|TRBV4-1
CASSQESGLNTGELFF
>12|TRBJ1-1|TRBV30
CAWSSLGVLAFF
>14|TRBJ2-7|TRBV7-2
CATSTGTATYEQYF
>18|TRBJ1-1|TRBV12-2
CASRSYLRDGVLNTEAFF
>14|TRBJ2-6|TRBV27
CASSPPNGANVLTF
>12|TRBJ2-7|TRBV7-9
CASSLHLYEQYF
>15|TRBJ2-1|TRBV4-3
CASSHNRGSYNEQFF
>15|TRBJ1-2|TRBV15
CATSRSDSKNYGYTF
>15|TRBJ1-1|TRBV7-9
CASSLKGPLNTEAFF
>13|TRBJ2-1|TRBV4-3
CASSQDAGDEQFF
>14|TRBJ2-3|TRBV6-1
CASSLLGLTDTQYF
>15|TRBJ2-3|TRBV9
CASSATDGPTDTQYF
>17|TRBJ2-1|TRBV7-8
CASRTSGSPLGDNEQFF
>18|TRBJ2-3|TRBV9
CASSVALRGEGAADTQYF
>16|TRBJ2-1|TRBV4-1
CASSHLWQGAYNEQFF
>13|TRBJ1-5|TRBV9
CASSEGDGQPQHF
>14|TRBJ1-5|TRBV4-1
CASSQNTQGQPQHF
>14|TRBJ2-2|TRBV27
CASSFTGYTGELFF
>13|TRBJ2-7|TRBV9
CASSFREGIEQYF
>16|TRBJ2-2|TRBV7-8
CATDPGTRTVLGELFF
>15|TRBJ2-7|TRBV27
CASSLEQRGLDEQYF
>13|TRBJ2-1|TRBV25-1
CASSLLAGDEQFF
>13|TRBJ2-7|TRBV29-1
CSASGTEAYEQYF
>16|TRBJ2-7|TRBV15
CATSRDSQGENYEQYF
>15|TRBJ2-7|TRBV5-1
CASSFGFGTGNEQYF
>16|TRBJ2-7|TRBV5-1
CASSPWGGGSSYEQYF
>16|TRBJ2-7|TRBV5-6
CASSLGAGTARYEQYF
>13|TRBJ2-7|TRBV27
CASSLTGGDEQYF